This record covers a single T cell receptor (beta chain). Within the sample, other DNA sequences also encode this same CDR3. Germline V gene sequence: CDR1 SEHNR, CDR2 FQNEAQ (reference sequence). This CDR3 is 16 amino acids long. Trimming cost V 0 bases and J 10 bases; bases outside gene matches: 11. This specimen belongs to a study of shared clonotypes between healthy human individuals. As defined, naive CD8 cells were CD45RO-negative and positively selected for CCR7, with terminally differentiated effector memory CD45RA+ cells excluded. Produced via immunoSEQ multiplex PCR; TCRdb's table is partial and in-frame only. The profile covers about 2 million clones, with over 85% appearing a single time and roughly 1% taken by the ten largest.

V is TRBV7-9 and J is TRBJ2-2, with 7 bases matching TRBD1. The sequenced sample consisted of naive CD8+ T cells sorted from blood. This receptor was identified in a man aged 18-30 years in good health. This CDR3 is CASSLAGGRVPEELFF. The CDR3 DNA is TGTGCCAGCAGCTTAGCAGGGGGCCGGGTACCTGAGGAGCTGTTTTTT.